A single TCR beta chain is shown here with its context. The CDR3 runs to 14 residues. V lost 4 bases to trimming and J lost 6 bases, with 15 bases between them. From germline, CDR1 is LNHDA and CDR2 SQIVND (reference sequence). The entry originates in a study of blood T cell repertoires in COVID-19. Study in general: PBMCs, B-cell-depleted T cells, or T cells were the source of the cDNA or gDNA that made up the material.

The repertoire was sequenced with immunoSEQ multiplex PCR; TCRdb's copy has only in-frame clones and lacks some. The sample holds roughly 290,000 clones; 75% to 95% are singletons and the top ten take more than 6%. The clonotype comes from a young woman with COVID-19, enrolled during active disease. V and J are TRBV19 and TRBJ2-5; D might be TRBD2 (6 bases). Sequencing was performed on peripheral blood. The CDR3 nucleotides are TGTGCCAGTAGTAACCCGCGAGGGAGGCAGACCCAGTACTTC. As protein: CASSNPRGRQTQYF.